The TCR beta chain under discussion was sequenced for a study of T cell responses to AZD1222 COVID-19 vaccine. Germline V gene lookup returns CDR1 SGHRS and CDR2 YFSETQ. Trimming shortened V by 2 bases and J by 2 bases, and 11 bases separated the two germline ends. There are 14 residues in the CDR3. Repertoires were generated with immunoSEQ multiplex PCR, while TCRdb's copy carries only in-frame clones and drops some. This sample has 150,000 to 200,000 clones; about nine tenths occur once, and the top ten carry around 5.2%. Sequenced material: peripheral blood, taken on day 0 of AZD1222 vaccination. The TCR comes from an adult in good health. This chain links TRBV5-1 with TRBJ2-7; D is possibly TRBD1 (6 bases). The CDR3 sequence: CASSLGGSPYEQYF. The CDR3 coding sequence is TGCGCCAGCAGCTTAGGGGGATCTCCCTACGAGCAGTACTTC.